The 30 T cell receptor beta chains below all came from one sample that was sequenced in a study of PD-L1 blockade in urothelial cancer. Here immunoSEQ multiplex PCR was the method, and the copy in TCRdb shows in-frame clones only, minus some. The sample shows roughly 25,000 clones, almost 85% of them seen only once. The source was PBMCs, collected around atezolizumab (anti-PD-L1) treatment. These receptors originate from a man between 65 and 79 years old with urothelial cancer.

The V call is TRBV2, the J call TRBJ2-7; TRBD2 matches 14 bases. CDR1 is SNHLY and CDR2 is FYNNEI in the germline V gene. V was pared by 6 bases and J by 0 bases, with 4 bases of the junction left unmatched. The CDR3 runs to 16 residues. The DNA for the CDR3 is TGTGCCAGCAGAGCCGGGACTAGCGGGAGCTCCTACGAGCAGTACTTC. Translating gives CASRAGTSGSSYEQYF.

The DNA for the CDR3 is TGCGCCAGCAGCCTTAACACAGGATCTAGCTCTGGAAACACCATATATTTT. This codes for CASSLNTGSSSGNTIYF. V is TRBV4-1 and J is TRBJ1-3; a possible D gene is TRBD1 (5 bases). The CDR3 length is 17 residues. Trimming removed 4 bases at V and 0 bases at J, with 16 bases between. The germline V gene encodes CDR1 MGHRA and CDR2 YSYEKL.

The V and J genes are TRBV10-2 and TRBJ1-1, with 7 bases identical to TRBD1. CDR1 is WSHSY, CDR2 SAAADI, per germline. This CDR3 is built from 16 residues. Trimming at V came to 3 bases and at J to 4 bases, leaving 11 bases not matched to a gene. The CDR3 region has the DNA TGCGCCAGCAGTGACCCTATTGGACAGGAAACCACTGAAGCTTTCTTT. Translating it yields CASSDPIGQETTEAFF.

The rearrangement links TRBV7-9 to TRBJ2-3; possibly TRBD1 for D (6 bases). V lost 3 bases and J lost 0, with 10 bases in between. The CDR3 contains 15 residues. Germline CDR1 is SEHNR and CDR2 is FQNEAQ (reference sequence). CDR3 region: CASSFPTGSTDTQYF. The CDR3 nucleotides read TGTGCCAGCAGCTTCCCGACAGGAAGCACAGATACGCAGTATTTT.

This clone was picked up a small number of times. The chain employs TRBV2 and TRBJ1-5; 7 bases match TRBD1. The germline CDR1 and CDR2 sequences are SNHLY and FYNNEI. CDR3 length equals 15 residues. Losses at the gene ends were 4 bases for V and 3 bases for J; bases not matched to a gene: 6. CDR3 bases: TGTGCCAGCAGTGTCCCGGGACAGAACAATCAGCCCCAGCATTTT. This translates into CASSVPGQNNQPQHF.

The chain combines TRBV6-5 with TRBJ1-3; D is unclear. CDR3 size: 16 residues. V gave up 0 bases and J gave up 0 bases, with 9 bases separating them. Germline V gene lookup returns CDR1 MNHEY and CDR2 SVGAGI. The CDR3 DNA is TGTGCCAGCAGTTACTCTAGTACAGCCTCTGGAAACACCATATATTTT. It is translated as CASSYSSTASGNTIYF.

The chain links TRBV28 to TRBJ1-2; 10 positions agree with TRBD1. Germline values: CDR1 MDHEN, CDR2 SYDVKM. This CDR3 is built from 15 residues. V was clipped by 3 bases and J by 10 bases; unmatched bases: 11. In nucleotides, the CDR3 is TGTGCCAGCAGTTTGGGACAGGGGAAAGGGGTGGCCTACACCTTC. Protein product: CASSLGQGKGVAYTF.

This clone was picked up one time. The chain joins TRBV28 to TRBJ2-5, with 7 positions matching TRBD2. This CDR3 has 13 amino acids. Per germline, CDR1 MDHEN and CDR2 SYDVKM. The J segment lost 1 base and the V segment lost 9 bases, leaving 5 bases of the junction unmatched. The CDR3, as DNA: TGTGCCAGTAGAGCGGGGATCCAAGAGACCCAGTACTTC. This gives the protein CASRAGIQETQYF.

CDR3 protein: CASSSVHIPTSGRAALTGNEQFF. In DNA, the CDR3 is TGTGCCAGCAGCTCCGTCCACATACCGACTAGCGGGAGGGCCGCGCTTACTGGCAATGAGCAGTTCTTC. The chain combines TRBV13 with TRBJ2-1, with 14 positions matching TRBD2. The V gene end was trimmed by 4 bases and the J gene end by 6 bases; junction bases not matched to a gene: 26. CDR1 is PRHDT, CDR2 FYEKMQ, per germline (reference sequence). This CDR3 contains 23 residues.

The chain uses TRBV6-1 and TRBJ2-7; a weak D match, TRBD2 (6 bases). Germline loops: CDR1 MNHNS, CDR2 SASEGT. V lost 7 bases to trimming and J lost 6 bases, with 16 bases between them. The CDR3 spans 13 residues. In DNA form, the CDR3 reads TGTGCCAGCACCCGGGCCGGGGGAGGCGAGCAGTACTTC. Its protein product is CASTRAGGGEQYF.

This clone was recorded only once. The V and J genes are TRBV11-1 and TRBJ2-3; D is perhaps TRBD2 (5 bases). The CDR3 has 15 residues. CDR1 is SGHAT and CDR2 is FQDESV in the germline V gene (reference sequence). V gave up 5 bases and J gave up 1 base, with 13 bases separating them. In DNA form, the CDR3 reads TGTGCCAGCAGCCAAGAGGGAGCGGGCACAGATACGCAGTATTTT. This encodes CASSQEGAGTDTQYF.

The rearrangement links TRBV28 to TRBJ1-2; D unresolved. CDR3 length: 13 amino acids. Germline V lookup: CDR1 MDHEN, CDR2 SYDVKM. The V and J ends lost 2 bases and 6 bases respectively, with 10 bases between them. The CDR3 coding sequence is TGTGCCAGCAGTTTAGGGAGGGTGGATGGCTACACCTTC. It yields the protein CASSLGRVDGYTF.

The chain recombines TRBV5-1 with TRBJ1-2; 8 positions match TRBD1. The V gene end was trimmed by 4 bases and the J gene end by 6 bases; junction bases not matched to a gene: 8. This CDR3 is built from 14 residues. The germline CDR1 and CDR2 sequences are SGHRS and YFSETQ. CDR3 DNA sequence: TGCGCCAGCAGCATCCTACAGGGGGGCGATGGCTACACCTTC. As protein: CASSILQGGDGYTF.

J is TRBJ2-1 and V is TRBV2; D might be TRBD1 (6 bases). This CDR3 has 14 amino acids. CDR1 is SNHLY, CDR2 FYNNEI, per germline. The V end lost 6 bases, the J end lost 7 bases, and 16 bases lay between the germline ends. DNA of the CDR3: TGTGCCAGCAGCCCTCGGACAGCAAATAATGAGCAGTTCTTC. Protein: CASSPRTANNEQFF. Drawing the rest from reference TRBV2 and TRBJ2-1, the complete variable domain is EPEVTQTPSHQVTQMGQEVILRCVPISNHLYFYWYRQILGQKVEFLVSFYNNEISEKSEIFDDQFSVERPDGSNFTLKIRSTKLEDSAMYFCASSPRTANNEQFFGPGTRLTVL.

The chain carries TRBV19 and TRBJ2-7; unclear D gene. V gave up 10 bases and J gave up 0 bases, with 13 bases separating them. The CDR3 runs to 13 residues. The germline V gene encodes CDR1 LNHDA and CDR2 SQIVND (reference sequence). The CDR3 DNA reads TGTGCCACCCGTATACCGAGCTCCTACGAGCAGTACTTC. Translating it yields CATRIPSSYEQYF.

The chain combines TRBV6-5 with TRBJ2-5; D might be TRBD2 (6 bases). Germline V gene sequence: CDR1 MNHEY, CDR2 SVGAGI. V was shortened by 1 base and J by 2 bases, with 14 bases between the two germline ends. The CDR3 covers 16 residues. This CDR3 is CASSYFLGGAQETQYF. The CDR3 nucleotides read TGTGCCAGCAGTTACTTTCTCGGAGGGGCTCAAGAGACCCAGTACTTC.

The chain links TRBV28 to TRBJ1-3, with D hard to call. V shed 2 bases and J shed 5 bases, with 4 bases lying between them. Germline V gives CDR1 MDHEN, CDR2 SYDVKM. This CDR3 contains 12 residues. This chain's CDR3 is CASSLPRNTIYF. CDR3 sequence (DNA): TGTGCCAGCAGTTTACCTCGAAACACCATATATTTT.

J is TRBJ1-5 and V is TRBV27; a possible D gene is TRBD1 (5 bases). Trimming removed 8 bases from V and 2 bases from J, with 19 bases in between. This CDR3 contains 16 residues. CDR1 is MNHEY, CDR2 SMNVEV, per germline (reference sequence). CDR3 residues: CASRQGGMVGNQPQHF. CDR3 DNA: TGTGCCAGCCGTCAGGGTGGGATGGTAGGCAATCAGCCCCAGCATTTT.

The chain has TRBV2 and TRBJ2-1; D might be TRBD2 (6 bases). Trimming stripped 7 bases from V and 5 bases from J, with 12 bases between. The CDR3 length is 13 residues. The V gene's germline CDR1 is SNHLY and CDR2 FYNNEI. DNA of the CDR3: TGTGCCAGCAACGGCGGACTAAACAATGAGCAGTTCTTC. Translating it yields CASNGGLNNEQFF.

V gene TRBV5-1 combines with J gene TRBJ2-3; D is perhaps TRBD2 (6 bases). The CDR3 contains 14 residues. The ends were cut back, 5 bases at V and 2 bases at J, with 12 bases in the middle. Germline CDR1 and CDR2: SGHRS and YFSETQ. The chain's CDR3 is CASREMRDTDTQYF. CDR3 coding DNA: TGCGCCAGCAGAGAAATGCGGGACACAGATACGCAGTATTTT.

The rearrangement links TRBV5-1 to TRBJ2-7, with 14 nucleotides matching TRBD2. V shed 4 bases, J shed 3 bases, and the junction held 6 bases outside the gene matches. This CDR3 is 16 amino acids long. Germline assignment: CDR1 SGHRS and CDR2 YFSETQ. The CDR3 loop is CASSPGTSGGDYEQYF. The CDR3 bases are TGCGCCAGCAGCCCCGGGACTAGCGGGGGAGACTACGAGCAGTACTTC.

The chain recombines TRBV11-2 with TRBJ2-1; 9 bases match TRBD2. Germline CDR1 and CDR2: SGHAT and FQNNGV. This CDR3 is built from 15 residues. Trimming at V came to 2 bases and at J to 8 bases, leaving 7 bases not matched to a gene. The CDR3 loop reads CASSLMAGGPDEQFF. CDR3 sequence (DNA): TGTGCCAGCAGCTTAATGGCGGGAGGGCCCGATGAGCAGTTCTTC. Filled out from reference TRBV11-2 and TRBJ2-1, the complete variable domain reads EAGVAQSPRYKIIEKRQSVAFWCNPISGHATLYWYQQILGQGPKLLIQFQNNGVVDDSQLPKDRFSAERLKGVDSTLKIQPAKLEDSAVYLCASSLMAGGPDEQFFGPGTRLTVL.

The V call is TRBV19, the J call TRBJ1-5; D is perhaps TRBD1 (6 bases). Germline V gives CDR1 LNHDA, CDR2 SQIVND (reference sequence). Trimming pared 4 bases from V and 7 bases from J, leaving 14 bases between. The CDR3 length is 14 residues. In DNA form, the CDR3 reads TGTGCCAGTAGTAGATCAGGGGAAGGGCAGCCCCAGCATTTT. Its translation: CASSRSGEGQPQHF.

This clone was seen only once. V gene TRBV5-5 combines with J gene TRBJ2-1, with 14 bases identical to TRBD2. V was pared by 2 bases and J by 10 bases, with 8 bases of the junction left unmatched. The germline V gene encodes CDR1 SGHKS and CDR2 YYEKEE (reference sequence). This CDR3 region has 16 residues. The CDR3 nucleotides are TGTGCCAGCAGCTTACCCCCGGGACTAGCGGGAGTAGAGCAGTTCTTC. Translated: CASSLPPGLAGVEQFF.

The CDR3 DNA is TGCGCCAGCAGCTTGGGACAGGGGGAAGGGGAGACCCAGTACTTC. It yields the protein CASSLGQGEGETQYF. This chain links TRBV5-1 with TRBJ2-5, with 9 bases matching TRBD1. The germline CDR1 and CDR2 sequences are SGHRS and YFSETQ. This CDR3 is built from 15 residues. Trimming at V came to 0 bases and at J to 5 bases, leaving 5 bases not matched to a gene.

Written as DNA, the CDR3 is TGTGCCAGCAGCCCTAGGGGGTTGGCAGATACGCAGTATTTT. Translating gives CASSPRGLADTQYF. The chain links TRBV9 to TRBJ2-3; maybe TRBD1 (6 bases). Germline CDR1 and CDR2: SGDLS and YYNGEE. CDR3 length: 14 amino acids. V gave up 4 bases and J gave up 4 bases, with 13 bases separating them.

The J gene is TRBJ2-7, the V gene TRBV19; D unclear. CDR3 size: 13 residues. Germline V lookup: CDR1 LNHDA, CDR2 SQIVND (reference sequence). V lost 3 bases and J lost 1, with 7 bases in between. Written as DNA, the CDR3 is TGTGCCAGTAGTATGCAGGTGTCCTACGAGCAGTACTTC. Encoded protein: CASSMQVSYEQYF.

J is TRBJ2-5 and V is TRBV5-1, with TRBD2 identical over 9 bases. From germline, CDR1 is SGHRS and CDR2 YFSETQ. V lost 3 bases and J lost 5; bases outside the gene matches: 14. The CDR3 loop spans 17 amino acids. The CDR3 region is CASSSDLAGRGGETQYF. CDR3 bases: TGCGCCAGCAGCTCAGATCTAGCGGGGAGGGGAGGGGAGACCCAGTACTTC.

Note on this clone: Mismatch with germline at one junction end may stem from a read error. V gene TRBV9 combines with J gene TRBJ1-3; no firm D call. The CDR3 contains 15 residues. Germline V gene lookup returns CDR1 SGDLS and CDR2 YYNGEE. CDR3 DNA sequence: TGTGCCAGCAGCGTAAACCCACCTCCAGGAAGCACCATATATTTT. Translating gives CASSVNPPPGSTIYF.

This sequence joins TRBV27 and TRBJ2-1; 11 bases align to TRBD2. The CDR3 spans 15 residues. Trimming cost V 3 bases and J 6 bases; bases outside gene matches: 4. Germline loops: CDR1 MNHEY, CDR2 SMNVEV (reference sequence). The CDR3 reads CASSFLAGGPNEQFF. The CDR3 DNA reads TGTGCCAGCAGTTTCTTAGCGGGAGGGCCCAATGAGCAGTTCTTC.